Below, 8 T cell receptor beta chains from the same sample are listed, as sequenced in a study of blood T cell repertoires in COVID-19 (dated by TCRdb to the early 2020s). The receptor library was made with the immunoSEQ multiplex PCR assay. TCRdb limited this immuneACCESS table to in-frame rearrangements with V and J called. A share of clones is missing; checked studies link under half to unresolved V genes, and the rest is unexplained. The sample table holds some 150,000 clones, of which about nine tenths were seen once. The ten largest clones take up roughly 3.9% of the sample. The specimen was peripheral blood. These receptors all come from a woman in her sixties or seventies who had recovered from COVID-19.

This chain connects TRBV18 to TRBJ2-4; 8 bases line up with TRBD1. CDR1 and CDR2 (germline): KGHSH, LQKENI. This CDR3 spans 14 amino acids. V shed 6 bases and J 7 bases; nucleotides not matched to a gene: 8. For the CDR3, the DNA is TGTGCCAGCTCGCCGATACAGGGGGACAACATTCAGTACTTC. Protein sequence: CASSPIQGDNIQYF.

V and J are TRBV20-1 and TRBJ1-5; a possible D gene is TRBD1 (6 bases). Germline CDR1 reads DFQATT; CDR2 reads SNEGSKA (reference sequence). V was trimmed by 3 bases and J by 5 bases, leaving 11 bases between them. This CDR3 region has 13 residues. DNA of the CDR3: TGCAGTGCTAGTTGGGGGCTACATCAGCCCCAGCATTTT. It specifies CSASWGLHQPQHF.

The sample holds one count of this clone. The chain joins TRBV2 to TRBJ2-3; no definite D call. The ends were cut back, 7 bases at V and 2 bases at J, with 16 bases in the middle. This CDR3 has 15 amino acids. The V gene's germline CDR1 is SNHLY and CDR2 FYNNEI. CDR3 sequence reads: CASNVNRRPTDTQYF. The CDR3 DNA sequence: TGTGCCAGCAATGTGAACAGACGACCCACAGATACGCAGTATTTT.

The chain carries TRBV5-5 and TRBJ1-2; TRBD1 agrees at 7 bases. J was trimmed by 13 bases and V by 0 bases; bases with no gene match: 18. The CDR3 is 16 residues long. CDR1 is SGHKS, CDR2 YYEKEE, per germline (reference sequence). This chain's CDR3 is CASSLEWIGGYGYTTF. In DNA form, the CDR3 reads TGTGCCAGCAGCTTGGAGTGGATAGGGGGCTATGGCTACACCACCTTC. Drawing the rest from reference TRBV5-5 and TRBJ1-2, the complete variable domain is DAGVTQSPTHLIKTRGQQVTLRCSPISGHKSVSWYQQVLGQGPQFIFQYYEKEERGRGNFPDRFSARQFPNYSSELNVNALLLGDSALYLCASSLEWIGGYGYTTFGSGTRLTVV.

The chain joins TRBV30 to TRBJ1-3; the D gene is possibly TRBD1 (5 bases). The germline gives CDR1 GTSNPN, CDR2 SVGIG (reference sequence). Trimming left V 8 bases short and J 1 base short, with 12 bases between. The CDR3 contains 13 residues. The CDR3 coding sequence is TGTGCCCAAGGGGAAACTTCTGGAAACACCATATATTTT. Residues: CAQGETSGNTIYF.

The CDR3 sequence: CASRPDSYNEQFF. Written as DNA, the CDR3 is TGTGCCAGCCGTCCCGACAGCTACAATGAGCAGTTCTTC. The rearrangement uses TRBV19 and TRBJ2-1; tentative D call: TRBD1 (5 bases). Germline V CDR1 and CDR2: LNHDA, SQIVND (reference sequence). Trimming shortened V by 9 bases and J by 3 bases, and 12 bases separated the two germline ends. This CDR3 is 13 amino acids long.

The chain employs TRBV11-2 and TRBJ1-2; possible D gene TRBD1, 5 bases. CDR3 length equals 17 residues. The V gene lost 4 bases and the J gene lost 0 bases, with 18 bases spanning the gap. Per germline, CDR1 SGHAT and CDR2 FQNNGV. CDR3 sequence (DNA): TGTGCCAGCAGCTCAAGGACTGGGGGGTCGACTAACTATGGCTACACCTTC. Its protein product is CASSSRTGGSTNYGYTF.

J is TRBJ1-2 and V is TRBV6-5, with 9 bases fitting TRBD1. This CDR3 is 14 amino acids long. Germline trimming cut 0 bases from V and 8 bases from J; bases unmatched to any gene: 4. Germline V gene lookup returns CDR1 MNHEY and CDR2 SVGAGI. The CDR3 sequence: CASSYSQGAKGYTF. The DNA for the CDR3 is TGTGCCAGCAGTTACTCACAGGGGGCGAAAGGCTACACCTTC.